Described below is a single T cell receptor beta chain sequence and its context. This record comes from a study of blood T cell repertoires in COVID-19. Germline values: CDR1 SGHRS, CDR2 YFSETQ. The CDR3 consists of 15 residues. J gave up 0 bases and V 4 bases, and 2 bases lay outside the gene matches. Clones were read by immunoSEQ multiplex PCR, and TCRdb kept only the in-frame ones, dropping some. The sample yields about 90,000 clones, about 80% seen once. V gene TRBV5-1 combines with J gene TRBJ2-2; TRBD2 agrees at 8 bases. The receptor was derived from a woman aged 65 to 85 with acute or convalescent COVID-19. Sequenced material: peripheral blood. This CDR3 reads CASSLAGPNTGELFF. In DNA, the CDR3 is TGCGCCAGCAGCCTAGCGGGTCCGAACACCGGGGAGCTGTTTTTT.